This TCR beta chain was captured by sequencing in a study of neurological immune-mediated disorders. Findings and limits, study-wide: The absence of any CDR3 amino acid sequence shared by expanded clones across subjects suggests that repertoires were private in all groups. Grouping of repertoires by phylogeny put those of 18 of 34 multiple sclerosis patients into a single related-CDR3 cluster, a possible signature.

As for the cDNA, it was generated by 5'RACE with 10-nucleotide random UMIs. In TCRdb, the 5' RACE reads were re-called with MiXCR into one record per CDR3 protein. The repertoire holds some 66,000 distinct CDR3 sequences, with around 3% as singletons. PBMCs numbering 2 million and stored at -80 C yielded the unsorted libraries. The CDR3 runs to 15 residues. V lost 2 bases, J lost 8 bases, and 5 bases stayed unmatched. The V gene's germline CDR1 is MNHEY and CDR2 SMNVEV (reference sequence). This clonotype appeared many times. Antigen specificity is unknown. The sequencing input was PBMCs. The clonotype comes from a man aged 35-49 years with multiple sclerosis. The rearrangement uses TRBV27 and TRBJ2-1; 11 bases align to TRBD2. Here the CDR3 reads CASSLNSGRGDEQFF. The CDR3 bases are TGTGCCAGCAGTTTAAATAGCGGGAGGGGCGATGAGCAGTTCTTC.